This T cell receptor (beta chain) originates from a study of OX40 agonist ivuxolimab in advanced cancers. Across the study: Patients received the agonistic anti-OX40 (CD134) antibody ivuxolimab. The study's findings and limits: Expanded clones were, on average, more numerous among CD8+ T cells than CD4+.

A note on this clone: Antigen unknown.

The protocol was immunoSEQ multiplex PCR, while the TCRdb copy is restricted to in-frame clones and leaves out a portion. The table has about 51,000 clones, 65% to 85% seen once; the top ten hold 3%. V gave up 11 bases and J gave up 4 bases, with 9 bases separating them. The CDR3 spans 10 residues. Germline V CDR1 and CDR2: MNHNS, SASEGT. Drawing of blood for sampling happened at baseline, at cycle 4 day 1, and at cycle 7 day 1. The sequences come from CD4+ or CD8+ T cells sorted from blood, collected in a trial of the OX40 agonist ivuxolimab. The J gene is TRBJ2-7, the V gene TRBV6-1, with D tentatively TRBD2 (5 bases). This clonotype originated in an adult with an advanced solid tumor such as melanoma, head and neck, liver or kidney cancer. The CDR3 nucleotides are TGTGCCTCCCGGGGATACGAGCAGTACTTC. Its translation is CASRGYEQYF.